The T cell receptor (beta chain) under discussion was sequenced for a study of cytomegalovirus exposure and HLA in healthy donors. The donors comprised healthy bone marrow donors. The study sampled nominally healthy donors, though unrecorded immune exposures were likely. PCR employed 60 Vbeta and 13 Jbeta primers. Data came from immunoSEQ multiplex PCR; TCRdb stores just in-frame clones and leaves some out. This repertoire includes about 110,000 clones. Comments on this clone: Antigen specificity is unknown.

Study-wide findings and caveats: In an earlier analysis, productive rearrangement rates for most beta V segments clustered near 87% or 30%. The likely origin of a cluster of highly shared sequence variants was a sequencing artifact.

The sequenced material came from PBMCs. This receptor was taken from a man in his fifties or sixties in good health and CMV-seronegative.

The chain's CDR3 is CASSPRVIAGDEQFF. CDR3 nucleotides: TGTGCCAGCTCACCAAGAGTGATAGCGGGCGATGAGCAGTTCTTC. The chain combines TRBV18 with TRBJ2-1, with 7 bases identical to TRBD2. The V gene end was trimmed by 2 bases and the J gene end by 8 bases; junction bases not matched to a gene: 9. Germline CDR1 and CDR2: KGHSH and LQKENI. This CDR3 region has 15 residues.